This T cell receptor (beta chain) was sequenced during a study of blood T cell repertoires in COVID-19 (dated by TCRdb to about 2020). For the wider study: The collaborator samples originated in the United States, Italy and Spain and spanned the acute and convalescent phases of COVID-19. The material from the prospective study consisted of cDNA or gDNA derived from T cells, B-cell-depleted T cells, or PBMCs. The repertoires were released in a freely available public database intended as a resource for research on the immune response to SARS-CoV-2. Samples were obtained from the ongoing ImmuneRACE study (first 160 participants) and from over a thousand subjects provided by 6 global collaborators. HLA class I and class II types, where available, came from metadata supplied by the sample provider rather than from assay-based typing. Nearly every sample came with metadata listing a de-identified subject ID, COVID-19 status, age in years and sex. The dataset comprised deeply sampled blood TCRbeta repertoires from subjects exposed to, actively infected with, or recovered from COVID-19. The study at large found these results: How much clinical and demographic metadata was included differed by source and by participant, and the metadata was provided uncurated.

Collaborating institutions collected whole blood in K2EDTA tubes following their own protocols. For TCRbeta analysis, collaborator samples were shipped as frozen whole blood, as isolated PBMCs, or as DNA extracted from either sample type. V sheds 7 bases and J sheds 5 bases, leaving 23 bases between their ends. Inclusive of the bounding cysteine and phenylalanine, the CDR3 is 16 residues long. This entry keeps only the CDR3 DNA: 48 bases, framed from base 1. In the germline V gene, CDR1 corresponds to SGHDN and CDR2 to FVKESK. The immunoSEQ Assay, a bias-controlled multiplex PCR, was used to amplify TCRbeta CDR3 regions from genomic DNA. The authors processed their data as follows. The number of nucleated cells in each sample was estimated from the amplification of reference gene primers within the assay. To quantify the absolute abundance of each unique TCRbeta CDR3 rearrangement, sequence reads were collapsed and filtered. For each sample, productive Simpson clonality was calculated by taking the square root of Simpson's diversity index across productive rearrangements. TCRdb carries this immuneACCESS record with in-frame sequences only. Its versions omit some clonotypes, under half of them owing to an unresolved V gene in the studies checked, with the rest unexplained. That table supplies the V and J calls and clone size; D and trimming were determined from the DNA. This sample has about 170,000 clones in its table, and around 80% of those were observed once. Around a fifth of the sample belongs to the ten largest clones.

This clone showed up just a few times. It lacks a known antigen. Nothing much larger sits one base from this clone, and base qualities are not available. The receptor's source is a woman older than 75 with acute or convalescent COVID-19. The specimen sequenced was peripheral blood. The rearrangement joined TRBV14 to TRBJ2-5, with TRBD2 tentatively as D gene (6 bases match). CDR3 protein: CASTPGSGSGIETQYF. The nucleotide sequence is TGTGCCAGCACCCCCGGCAGCGGGTCCGGGATTGAGACCCAGTACTTC. With all but the CDR3 taken from the reference TRBV14 and TRBJ2-5 genes, the full variable domain is: EAGVTQFPSHSVIEKGQTVTLRCDPISGHDNLYWYRRVMGKEIKFLLHFVKESKQDESGMPNNRFLAERTGGTYSTLKVQPAELEDSGVYFCASTPGSGSGIETQYFGPGTRLLVL.